Sequencing of this T cell receptor beta chain was carried out in a study of vaccination and CD4 T cells after COVID-19. About the research overall: Nasal swab PCR detected SARS-CoV-2 in convalescent patients, who comprised under ten mild cases and one severe case. The convalescents included six males and four females, and among them two were Hispanic while seven were Caucasian. Timing of post-vaccine sample collection was a median around 72 days after dose two, with a range of 14 to 241.

From germline, CDR1 is MNHEY and CDR2 SVGAGI. The length of the CDR3 is 16 residues. With 1 base clipped from V and 1 base from J, the junction kept 3 bases outside the gene matches. Each CDR3 protein is one row after TCRdb ran MiXCR on the PCR reads. The sample contains fewer than 25,000 distinct CDR3 sequences, 51% of which appear only once. This TCR was recovered from a human donor who had recovered from COVID-19. The source was CD4+ T cells from blood, collected before SARS-CoV-2 vaccination. The chain has TRBV6-5 and TRBJ2-4; TRBD2 aligns across 8 bases. The CDR3 region has the DNA TGTGCCAGCAGTTACTTCCAGCGGGGGGCCAAAAACATTCAGTACTTC. Its protein product is CASSYFQRGAKNIQYF.